The 5 T cell receptor beta chains given below trace back to one sample, sequenced in a study of T cells in Graves' hyperthyroidism and ophthalmopathy. RNA transcripts were the template for amplifying TCR beta CDR3 regions. Researchers ran a first-round RT-PCR on the TCR CDR3 using the HTBI primer set. TCRdb re-called the multiplex PCR reads through MiXCR, storing one row per CDR3 protein. The sample has 660,000 or so distinct CDR3 sequences; 45% are singletons. Specimen: peripheral blood or thyroid tissue (not recorded which). The origin of the receptors is an adult man with Graves' disease, either hyperthyroidism or ophthalmopathy (not recorded which).

The rearrangement joins TRBV9 to TRBJ1-1; D unresolved. This CDR3 region has 16 residues. CDR1 and CDR2 from the germline V gene are SGDLS and YYNGEE. The V gene lost 4 bases and the J gene lost 0 bases, with 16 bases spanning the gap. CDR3 nucleotides: TGTGCCAGCAGCCCACGTGGGGATAACCTGAACACTGAAGCTTTCTTT. This codes for CASSPRGDNLNTEAFF.

V is TRBV7-9 and J is TRBJ2-7; perhaps D is TRBD1 or TRBD2 (5 bases each). The J call may be wrong; the DNA end is better matched by TRBJ2-1. Germline assignment: CDR1 SEHNR and CDR2 FQNEAQ (reference sequence). The CDR3 sequence is 14 residues long. CDR3 loop: CASRAGTLSGEQFF. In DNA, the CDR3 is TGTGCCAGCAGGGCCGGGACCCTGAGCGGTGAGCAGTTCTTC.

The chain recombines TRBV29-1 with TRBJ2-7, with 7 positions matching TRBD2. Losses at the gene ends were 0 bases for V and 7 bases for J; bases not matched to a gene: 6. The CDR3 runs 13 residues. CDR1 SQVTM and CDR2 ANQGSEA come from the germline V gene. DNA for the CDR3: TGCAGCGTTGAAGATGGGAGGGCCCTTGAGCAGTACTTC. Residues: CSVEDGRALEQYF.

The chain links TRBV25-1 to TRBJ1-3, with no clear D. CDR1 MGHDK and CDR2 SYGVNS come from the germline V gene. This CDR3 is built from 15 residues. With 6 bases removed from V and 0 bases from J, the gap between germline ends came to 12 bases. This CDR3 reads CASRLRLLSGNTIYF. For the CDR3, the DNA is TGTGCCAGCAGACTGAGGCTCCTCTCTGGAAACACCATATATTTT.

This clonotype was detected many times. The CDR3 region is CASSSGTGWGSPLHF. In DNA form, the CDR3 reads TGTGCCAGCAGCTCTGGGACAGGCTGGGGATCACCCCTCCACTTT. V is TRBV7-2 and J is TRBJ1-6; 8 bases align to TRBD1. This CDR3 has 15 residues. The V gene end was trimmed by 4 bases and the J gene end by 10 bases; junction bases not matched to a gene: 9. Germline V lookup: CDR1 SGHTA, CDR2 FQGNSA.